One and the same sample provided the 32 T cell receptor beta chains below, sequenced in a study of T cell responses to AZD1222 COVID-19 vaccine. Sequencing used immunoSEQ multiplex PCR; TCRdb keeps in-frame clones, though not all of them. The sample includes about 68,000 clones, 60% to 85% seen only once; the top ten take 12%. The sample consisted of peripheral blood, taken on day 0 of AZD1222 vaccination. Source of these receptors: an adult in good health.

J is TRBJ1-6 and V is TRBV6-2 or TRBV6-3; D is unclear. The length of the CDR3 is 20 residues. Germline values: CDR1 MNHEY, CDR2 SVGEGT. V lost 0 bases, J lost 0 bases, and 18 bases lay in between. The CDR3 DNA reads TGTGCCAGCAGTTACTCGTCTGATTTGAGATACAGCTCCTATAATTCACCCCTCCACTTT. This sequence encodes CASSYSSDLRYSSYNSPLHF.

V usage is TRBV7-3 and J usage is TRBJ2-3; no clear D. Germline CDR1 is SGHTA and CDR2 is FQGTGA. Trimming pared 3 bases from V and 3 bases from J, leaving 7 bases between. This CDR3 region has 13 residues. The CDR3 region has the DNA TGTGCCAGCAGCTTTCTAGTTACAGATACGCAGTATTTT. The encoded protein is CASSFLVTDTQYF.

The chain employs TRBV19 and TRBJ1-1; 7 bases map to TRBD1. The CDR3 covers 17 residues. With 4 bases clipped from V and 6 bases from J, the junction kept 17 bases outside the gene matches. CDR1 is LNHDA, CDR2 SQIVND, per germline (reference sequence). The CDR3 DNA reads TGTGCCAGTAGTACAATGGGTCGGGACAGAGGATTGGCTGAAGCTTTCTTT. It codes for CASSTMGRDRGLAEAFF.

The chain carries TRBV6-5 and TRBJ2-3; D tentatively reads TRBD1 or TRBD2 (5 bases each). The V end was cut by 6 bases, the J end by 1 base, with 8 bases between. CDR3 length equals 13 residues. Germline CDR1 MNHEY, CDR2 SVGAGI. In DNA form, the CDR3 reads TGTGCCAGCAGGACGGGGCGCACAGATACGCAGTATTTT. Translating gives CASRTGRTDTQYF.

The V gene is TRBV27, the J gene TRBJ1-2; D remains ambiguous. CDR3 length equals 13 residues. Germline V gives CDR1 MNHEY, CDR2 SMNVEV (reference sequence). V was pared by 3 bases and J by 6 bases, with 11 bases between. The CDR3 spells CASSFSGLDGYTF. In nucleotides, the CDR3 is TGTGCCAGCAGTTTCTCAGGTCTCGATGGCTACACCTTC.

The chain combines TRBV6-2 or TRBV6-3 with TRBJ1-1, with D hard to call. CDR3 length: 13 amino acids. Between the trimmed V and J ends, which lost 0 bases and 4 bases, there was a span of 6 bases. Germline values: CDR1 MNHEY, CDR2 SVGEGT. The CDR3 loop is CASSYSGSTEAFF. CDR3 nucleotides: TGTGCCAGCAGTTACTCGGGAAGCACTGAAGCTTTCTTT.

The CDR3 spells CASSEGFGRDREYF. The CDR3 coding sequence is TGTGCCAGCAGCGAGGGCTTTGGGAGGGACAGGGAGTACTTC. The rearrangement links TRBV7-9 to TRBJ2-7, with 9 bases that match TRBD1. J was trimmed by 11 bases and V by 5 bases; bases with no gene match: 13. The CDR3 has 14 residues. Germline V lookup: CDR1 SEHNR, CDR2 FQNEAQ (reference sequence).

The V gene is TRBV19, the J gene TRBJ1-1, with TRBD1 as a possible D gene (5 bases). V gave up 3 bases and J gave up 5 bases, with 16 bases separating them. In germline, CDR1 is LNHDA, CDR2 SQIVND (reference sequence). This CDR3 contains 15 residues. The CDR3 protein is CASSMWAGFTTEAFF. CDR3 coding DNA: TGTGCCAGTAGTATGTGGGCAGGGTTCACGACTGAAGCTTTCTTT.

This clone was seen more than once but under ten times. One end of the junction does not line up with germline, which may come from a read error. J is TRBJ1-6 and V is TRBV7-7; D is ambiguous. Germline lookup yields CDR1 SSHAT and CDR2 FNYEAQ (reference sequence). The CDR3 extends over 19 amino acids. The CDR3 bases are TGTGCTAGCAGCTTATGTTTAGGTTTAATCTTCTCCTATAATTCACCCCTCCACTTT. The encoded protein is CASSLCLGLIFSYNSPLHF. The full variable domain, with the rest looked up from reference TRBV7-7 and TRBJ1-6, is GAGVSQSPRYKVTKRGQDVTLRCDPISSHATLYWYQQALGQGPEFLTYFNYEAQPDKSGLPSDRFSAERPEGSISTLTIQRTEQRDSAMYRCASSLCLGLIFSYNSPLHFGNGTRLTVT.

This chain connects TRBV4-1 to TRBJ1-5; TRBD1 matches at 9 bases. J lost 5 bases, V lost 5 bases, and 10 bases had no gene match. This CDR3 spans 16 amino acids. CDR1 and CDR2 from the germline V gene are MGHRA and YSYEKL. CDR3 region: CASSELQGAGDQPQHF. The CDR3 DNA follows: TGCGCCAGCAGCGAATTACAGGGGGCAGGGGATCAGCCCCAGCATTTT.

The CDR3 protein is CAWRLAGGTGSTDTQYF. CDR3 sequence (DNA): TGTGCCTGGAGACTCGCGGGGGGTACCGGCTCCACAGATACGCAGTATTTT. V usage is TRBV30 and J usage is TRBJ2-3, with 8 bases lining up with TRBD2. Germline V CDR1 and CDR2: GTSNPN, SVGIG (reference sequence). The ends lost 3 bases at V and 2 bases at J; junction bases unmatched: 13. The CDR3 consists of 17 residues. Complete variable domain (other parts from reference TRBV30 and TRBJ2-3): SQTIHQWPATLVQPVGSPLSLECTVEGTSNPNLYWYRQAAGRGLQLLFYSVGIGQISSEVPQNLSASRPQDRQFILSSKKLLLSDSGFYLCAWRLAGGTGSTDTQYFGPGTRLTVL.

The V and J genes are TRBV30 and TRBJ1-2; D unclear. The CDR3 runs 13 residues. Looked up from germline, CDR1 is GTSNPN and CDR2 is SVGIG (reference sequence). V was cut by 3 bases and J by 3 bases, with 11 bases left in between. The CDR3 nucleotides read TGTGCCTGGAGGGCAGGCGAAGACTATGGCTACACCTTC. It is translated as CAWRAGEDYGYTF. Based on the CDR3 plus reference TRBV30 and TRBJ1-2, the full variable domain is SQTIHQWPATLVQPVGSPLSLECTVEGTSNPNLYWYRQAAGRGLQLLFYSVGIGQISSEVPQNLSASRPQDRQFILSSKKLLLSDSGFYLCAWRAGEDYGYTFGSGTRLTVV.

The gene calls are TRBV7-9 and TRBJ2-1; TRBD1 aligns across 10 bases. Germline trimming cut 3 bases from V and 3 bases from J; bases unmatched to any gene: 5. Germline V gives CDR1 SEHNR, CDR2 FQNEAQ (reference sequence). This CDR3 contains 16 residues. CDR3 region: CASSLRRTGGYNEQFF. As DNA, the CDR3 is TGTGCCAGCAGCTTGAGAAGGACAGGGGGCTACAATGAGCAGTTCTTC.

The CDR3: CAISESAGGPYEQYF. The CDR3 DNA sequence: TGTGCCATCAGTGAGTCCGCGGGGGGGCCCTACGAGCAGTACTTC. The rearrangement links TRBV10-3 to TRBJ2-7; 9 nucleotides line up with TRBD2. Per the germline V gene, CDR1 is ENHRY and CDR2 is SYGVKD. The CDR3 is made up of 15 amino acids. The V segment lost 0 bases and the J segment 2 bases; nucleotides outside the gene matches: 2.

The V and J genes are TRBV7-9 and TRBJ2-3; 7 bases align to TRBD2. This CDR3 spans 14 amino acids. Germline V gives CDR1 SEHNR, CDR2 FQNEAQ (reference sequence). The V gene end was trimmed by 3 bases and the J gene end by 4 bases; junction bases not matched to a gene: 4. CDR3 in amino acids: CASSLRTRADTQYF. CDR3 nucleotides: TGTGCCAGCAGCTTGAGGACTAGGGCAGATACGCAGTATTTT.

The V call is TRBV12-3 or TRBV12-4, the J call TRBJ1-2, with TRBD1 as a possible D gene (6 bases). Trimming took off 6 bases at V and 6 bases at J, with 14 bases between the two ends. The CDR3 has 13 residues. This CDR3 reads CASRLTGTDGYTF. Here the CDR3 DNA reads TGTGCCAGCAGACTGACAGGTACGGATGGCTACACCTTC.

The chain recombines TRBV5-1 with TRBJ2-3; perhaps TRBD1 as D (5 bases). The CDR3 has 14 amino acids. V lost 10 bases, J lost 2 bases, and 17 bases lay in between. Germline V gene data show CDR1 as SGHRS and CDR2 as YFSETQ. CDR3 region: CASAPDSFTDTQYF. The CDR3 region has the DNA TGCGCCTCCGCCCCCGACAGCTTCACAGATACGCAGTATTTT.

The chain combines TRBV6-5 with TRBJ1-3, with D hard to call. Germline values: CDR1 MNHEY, CDR2 SVGAGI. The CDR3 sequence is 14 residues long. The ends were cut back, 6 bases at V and 8 bases at J, with 17 bases in the middle. The CDR3 nucleotides read TGTGCCAGCAGCCGGACGGGCGCCGGAGACACCATATATTTT. Protein: CASSRTGAGDTIYF.

The J gene is TRBJ2-5, the V gene TRBV5-1, with 10 bases matching TRBD1. V lost 4 bases to trimming and J lost 2 bases; unmatched junction nucleotides: 5. CDR1 is SGHRS, CDR2 YFSETQ, per germline. CDR3 size: 15 residues. CDR3: CASSGGTGDQETQYF. CDR3 sequence (DNA): TGCGCCAGCAGCGGGGGGACAGGGGATCAAGAGACCCAGTACTTC.

The V gene is TRBV5-5, the J gene TRBJ1-5; TRBD1 agrees at 12 bases. The CDR3 covers 17 residues. CDR1 is SGHKS, CDR2 YYEKEE, per germline (reference sequence). The trim removed 0 bases at V and 6 bases at J, leaving 7 bases unmatched. Written as DNA, the CDR3 is TGTGCCAGCAGCTTGGGGTGGGACAGGGGGCAGGGTCAGCCCCAGCATTTT. Translating it yields CASSLGWDRGQGQPQHF.

In this sample, this clone turned up once. This chain uses TRBV30 with TRBJ2-1, with D uncertain. This CDR3 is built from 14 residues. With 0 bases removed from V and 2 bases from J, the gap between germline ends came to 8 bases. Germline values: CDR1 GTSNPN, CDR2 SVGIG (reference sequence). CDR3 in DNA: TGTGCCTGGAGTGTACGGCAGCCCTACAATGAGCAGTTCTTC. It codes for CAWSVRQPYNEQFF.

This rearrangement joins TRBV30 to TRBJ2-7; a weak D match, TRBD1 (6 bases). This CDR3 is built from 17 residues. The germline V gene encodes CDR1 GTSNPN and CDR2 SVGIG (reference sequence). The germline V and J ends were trimmed by 2 bases and 4 bases, with 24 bases remaining between them. The CDR3, as DNA: TGTGCCTGGAGTAAACGCCCCGGGTTGGGGGCTGTATACGAGCAGTACTTC. This gives the protein CAWSKRPGLGAVYEQYF.

The V call is TRBV2, the J call TRBJ2-3, with D tentatively TRBD2 (6 bases). The CDR3 totals 13 residues. CDR1 SNHLY and CDR2 FYNNEI come from the germline V gene. V dropped 7 bases and J dropped 10 bases, with 18 bases sitting between them. The CDR3 bases are TGTGCCAGCATCCGGGCCGGGAGCATGGCGCAGTATTTT. This encodes CASIRAGSMAQYF.

This chain uses TRBV28 with TRBJ2-5; 10 bases line up with TRBD2. Germline loops: CDR1 MDHEN, CDR2 SYDVKM. CDR3 size: 16 residues. V trimming: 6 bases; J trimming: 4 bases; junction bases outside the gene matches: 11. In DNA form, the CDR3 reads TGTGCCAGCAGCCCATTAGCGGGGGGCCATTTAGAGACCCAGTACTTC. Translated, it gives CASSPLAGGHLETQYF.

This clone was detected many times. The chain uses TRBV2 and TRBJ2-7; perhaps TRBD1 as D (5 bases). CDR1 is SNHLY, CDR2 FYNNEI, per germline. Trimming shortened V by 6 bases and J by 0 bases, and 12 bases separated the two germline ends. This CDR3 comprises 14 residues. In DNA, the CDR3 is TGTGCCAGCAGCCAAAGACAGAGCTCCTACGAGCAGTACTTC. Protein sequence: CASSQRQSSYEQYF.

J is TRBJ1-1 and V is TRBV7-9; 8 nucleotides match TRBD1. Germline assignment: CDR1 SEHNR and CDR2 FQNEAQ (reference sequence). Trimming took 5 bases from V and 0 from J; bases not matched to a gene: 8. This CDR3 region has 16 residues. CDR3 nucleotides: TGTGCCAGCAGCCCATGGACAGGGATCTTGAACACTGAAGCTTTCTTT. This codes for CASSPWTGILNTEAFF.

V usage is TRBV5-1 and J usage is TRBJ2-5; a possible D gene is TRBD2 (5 bases). V shed 0 bases and J shed 5 bases, with 20 bases lying between them. Germline V gene data show CDR1 as SGHRS and CDR2 as YFSETQ. The CDR3 contains 17 residues. CDR3 DNA sequence: TGCGCCAGCAGCTTGGGGGCAAGTGGACTCATCGGGGAGACCCAGTACTTC. Its translation is CASSLGASGLIGETQYF.

The chain joins TRBV27 to TRBJ1-3; 9 bases fit TRBD1. The CDR3 contains 13 residues. Germline CDR1 is MNHEY and CDR2 is SMNVEV (reference sequence). The V gene end was trimmed by 6 bases and the J gene end by 10 bases; junction bases not matched to a gene: 7. CDR3 coding DNA: TGTGCCAGCAGCCGAGGGACAGGGATGACCATATATTTT. It yields the protein CASSRGTGMTIYF.

This chain links TRBV19 with TRBJ2-5; 7 nucleotides align to TRBD1. V was clipped by 5 bases and J by 4 bases; unmatched bases: 19. Germline values: CDR1 LNHDA, CDR2 SQIVND (reference sequence). This CDR3 region has 18 residues. The CDR3 DNA reads as TGTGCCAGTAGTTCCCATCCCACGACAGGGATAGGACTAGAGACCCAGTACTTC. It specifies CASSSHPTTGIGLETQYF.

The rearrangement uses TRBV10-1 and TRBJ2-1, with D perhaps matching TRBD1 (6 bases). The V gene lost 0 bases and the J gene lost 0 bases, with 9 bases spanning the gap. CDR3 length: 16 residues. CDR1 WNHNN and CDR2 SYGVQD come from the germline V gene (reference sequence). The CDR3 nucleotides read TGCGCCAGCAGTGAGTCTCAGGGGCCCTCCTACAATGAGCAGTTCTTC. Its translation: CASSESQGPSYNEQFF.

The V gene is TRBV6-8, the J gene TRBJ2-7; D uncertain. CDR1 and CDR2 from the germline V gene are MNHGY and SAAAGT. Between the trimmed V and J ends, which lost 0 bases and 0 bases, there was a span of 18 bases. The CDR3 length is 18 residues. CDR3 sequence: CASSYSKSWALSSYEQYF. CDR3 DNA: TGTGCCAGCAGTTACTCGAAGTCTTGGGCCCTCAGCTCCTACGAGCAGTACTTC.

This chain links TRBV28 with TRBJ1-5; unclear D gene. V gave up 7 bases and J gave up 6 bases, with 19 bases separating them. The length of the CDR3 is 15 residues. Germline CDR1 MDHEN, CDR2 SYDVKM. The CDR3 DNA reads TGTGCCAGCACCCCCGCCTCTATGGCTTTTCAGCCCCAGCATTTT. Protein: CASTPASMAFQPQHF.